The entry below describes one T cell receptor (beta chain). What it binds is not known. The repertoire was sequenced with immunoSEQ multiplex PCR; TCRdb's copy has only in-frame clones and lacks some. The table has 4,200 or so clones, approximately 86% seen once. The data belong to a study of PD-1 blockade in classical Hodgkin lymphoma. All patients relapsed after autologous stem cell transplantation, and brentuximab vedotin exposure varied. Using magnetic negative selection, the CD4+ T cells were separated out of thawed PBMCs. Trimming cost V 0 bases and J 5 bases; bases outside gene matches: 4. This CDR3 region has 14 residues. From germline, CDR1 is SGDLS and CDR2 YYNGEE. Whole-study findings and limits: Prior to therapy, complete responders displayed diversity much like that of newly diagnosed patients. Causes of the repertoire differences remain undefined, possibly disease activity or prior therapy.

This chain links TRBV9 with TRBJ2-5; 7 positions match TRBD2. The clonotype originates from a human donor with classical Hodgkin lymphoma. The specimen was CD4+ T cells from blood, collected at baseline. CDR3 in amino acids: CASSVGTGRETQYF. DNA for the CDR3: TGTGCCAGCAGCGTAGGGACCGGGAGGGAGACCCAGTACTTC.